This T cell receptor (beta chain) was identified during a study of identical twins. In TCRdb, the 5' RACE reads were re-called with MiXCR into one record per CDR3 protein. The data hold under 500,000 distinct CDR3 sequences, with roughly an eighth observed a single time. This clonotype was seen more than once but under ten times. These data were also reused for a study on yellow fever vaccine responses in identical twins.

The sample taken for sequencing was CD4+ T cells sorted from blood. The sequence was obtained from a young woman in good health.

Here the CDR3 DNA reads TGTGCCAGCAGTGATAGGGCTAGCGGGAGGCTTAGATCGAATGAGCAGTTCTTC. Its protein is CASSDRASGRLRSNEQFF. The chain couples TRBV2 to TRBJ2-1, with 11 bases matching TRBD2. Germline values: CDR1 SNHLY, CDR2 FYNNEI. Unmatched junction bases numbered 14, after V lost 3 bases and J lost 7 bases. The CDR3 sequence is 18 residues long.